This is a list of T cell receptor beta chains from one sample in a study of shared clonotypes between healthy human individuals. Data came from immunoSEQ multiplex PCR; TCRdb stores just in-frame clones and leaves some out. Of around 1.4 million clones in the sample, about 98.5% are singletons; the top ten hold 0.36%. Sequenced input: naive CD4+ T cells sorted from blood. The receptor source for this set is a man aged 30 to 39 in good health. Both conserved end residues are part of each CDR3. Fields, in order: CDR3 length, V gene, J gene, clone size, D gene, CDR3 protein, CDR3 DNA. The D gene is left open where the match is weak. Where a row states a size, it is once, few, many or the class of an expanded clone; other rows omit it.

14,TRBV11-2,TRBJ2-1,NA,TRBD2,CASSLPGLAYEQFF,TGTGCCAGCAGCCTCCCGGGACTAGCGTATGAGCAGTTCTTC
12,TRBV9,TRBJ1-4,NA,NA,CASSVGRGKLFF,TGTGCCAGCAGCGTAGGACGGGGAAAACTGTTTTTT
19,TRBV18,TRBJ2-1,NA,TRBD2,CASSPDVSPASGRYNEQFF,TGTGCCAGCTCACCGGATGTGTCCCCAGCTAGCGGGAGGTACAATGAGCAGTTCTTC
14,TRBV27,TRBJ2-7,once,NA,CASRPVGGSYEQYF,TGTGCCAGCAGGCCAGTGGGGGGCTCCTACGAGCAGTACTTC
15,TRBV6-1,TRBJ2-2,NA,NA,CASSVGGPGTGELFF,TGTGCCAGCAGTGTGGGGGGGCCGGGCACCGGGGAGCTGTTTTTT
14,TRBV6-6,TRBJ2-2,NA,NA,CASSHQGRNGELFF,TGTGCCAGCAGCCACCAGGGTAGGAACGGGGAGCTGTTTTTT
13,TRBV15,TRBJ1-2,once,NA,CATSSPGLYGYTF,TGTGCCACCAGCAGTCCGGGCCTATATGGCTACACCTTC
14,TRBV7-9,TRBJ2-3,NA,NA,CASSSRGSTDTQYF,TGTGCCAGCAGCTCTCGGGGCAGCACAGATACGCAGTATTTT
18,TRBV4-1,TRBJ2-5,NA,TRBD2,CASSDKTALSGRFETQYF,TGCGCCAGCAGCGACAAGACCGCTCTTAGCGGGAGGTTTGAGACCCAGTACTTC
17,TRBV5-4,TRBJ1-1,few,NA,CASSLFSHRRLNTEAFF,TGTGCCAGCAGCTTGTTTTCCCACAGGCGTTTAAACACTGAAGCTTTCTTT
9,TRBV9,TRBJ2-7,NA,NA,CARGCEQYF,TGTGCCAGAGGCTGCGAGCAGTACTTC
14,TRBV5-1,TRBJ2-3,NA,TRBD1,CASSSQGGEDTQYF,TGCGCCAGCAGCTCCCAAGGGGGCGAGGATACGCAGTATTTT
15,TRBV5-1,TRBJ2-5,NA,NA,CASSFGAMGGETQYF,TGCGCCAGCAGCTTTGGCGCGATGGGGGGAGAGACCCAGTACTTC
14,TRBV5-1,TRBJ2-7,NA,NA,CASSLATAQLEQYF,TGCGCCAGCAGCTTGGCGACGGCCCAGCTCGAGCAGTACTTC
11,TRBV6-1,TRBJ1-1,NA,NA,CASALNTEAFF,TGTGCCAGCGCGCTGAACACTGAAGCTTTCTTT
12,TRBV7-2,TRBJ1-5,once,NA,CASSLVFQPQHF,TGTGCCAGCAGCTTAGTATTTCAGCCCCAGCATTTT
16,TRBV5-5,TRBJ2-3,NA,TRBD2,CASSLLAGGYTDTQYF,TGTGCCAGCAGCTTATTAGCGGGTGGGTACACAGATACGCAGTATTTT
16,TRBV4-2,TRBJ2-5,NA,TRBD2,CASSQEGGARAETQYF,TGTGCCAGCAGCCAAGAGGGAGGGGCCCGAGCAGAGACCCAGTACTTC
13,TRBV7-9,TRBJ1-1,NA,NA,CASGKSGRAEAFF,TGTGCCAGCGGCAAATCGGGACGCGCTGAAGCTTTCTTT
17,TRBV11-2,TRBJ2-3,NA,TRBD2,CASSRLGLAGSTDTQYF,TGTGCCAGCAGCCGCCTCGGACTAGCGGGAAGCACAGATACGCAGTATTTT
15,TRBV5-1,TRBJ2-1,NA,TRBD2,CASSLVAGGDNEQFF,TGCGCCAGCAGCTTGGTTGCGGGAGGCGACAATGAGCAGTTCTTC
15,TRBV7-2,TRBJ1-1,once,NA,CASSLKRGPTTEAFF,TGTGCCAGCAGCTTAAAAAGGGGACCGACCACTGAAGCTTTCTTT
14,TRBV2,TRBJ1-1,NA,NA,CASSTTPGDTEAFF,TGTGCCAGCAGCACGACCCCGGGGGACACTGAAGCTTTCTTT
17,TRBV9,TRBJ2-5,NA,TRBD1,CASSANPGQGIQETQYF,TGTGCCAGCAGCGCGAACCCGGGACAGGGTATCCAAGAGACCCAGTACTTC
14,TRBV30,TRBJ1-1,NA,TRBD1,CAWSMQGANTEAFF,TGTGCCTGGAGTATGCAGGGGGCGAACACTGAAGCTTTCTTT
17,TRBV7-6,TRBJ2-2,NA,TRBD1,CASELRRRQGAPGELFF,TGTGCCAGCGAGCTTAGACGGAGACAGGGGGCCCCCGGGGAGCTGTTTTTT
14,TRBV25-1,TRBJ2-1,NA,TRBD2,CASSERGGLYEQFF,TGTGCCAGCAGTGAAAGGGGAGGGCTTTATGAGCAGTTCTTC
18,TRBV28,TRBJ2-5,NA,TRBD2,CASSSLGTSGRTQETQYF,TGTGCCAGCAGTTCCCTCGGGACTAGCGGGAGGACCCAAGAGACCCAGTACTTC
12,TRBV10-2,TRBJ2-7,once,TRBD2,CASSGRGYEQYF,TGCGCCAGCAGCGGGAGGGGCTACGAGCAGTACTTC
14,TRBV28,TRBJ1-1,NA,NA,CASSLLPENTEAFF,TGTGCCAGCAGTTTATTGCCTGAGAACACTGAAGCTTTCTTT
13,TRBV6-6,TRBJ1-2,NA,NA,CASSLGTAYGYTF,TGTGCCAGCAGCCTTGGGACCGCTTATGGCTACACCTTC
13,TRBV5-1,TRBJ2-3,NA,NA,CASSLEVTDTQYF,TGCGCCAGCAGCTTGGAGGTCACAGATACGCAGTATTTT
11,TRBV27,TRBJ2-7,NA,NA,CASSHDYEQYF,TGTGCCAGCAGTCATGATTACGAGCAGTACTTC
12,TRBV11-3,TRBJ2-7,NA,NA,CASSLGADEQYF,TGTGCCAGCAGCTTGGGTGCGGACGAGCAGTACTTC
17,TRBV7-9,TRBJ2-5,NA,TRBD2,CASSTGTSGSLTETQYF,TGTGCCAGCAGCACCGGGACTAGCGGGAGTTTAACAGAGACCCAGTACTTC
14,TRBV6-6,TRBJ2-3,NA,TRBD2,CASNLAGVPDTQYF,TGTGCCAGCAATCTAGCGGGAGTCCCAGATACGCAGTATTTT
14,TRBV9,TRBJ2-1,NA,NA,CASSVGVSRSEQFF,TGTGCCAGCAGCGTAGGTGTCTCAAGAAGTGAGCAGTTCTTC
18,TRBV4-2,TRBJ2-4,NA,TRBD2,CASSRFSGSGSGKNIQYF,TGTGCCAGCAGCCGCTTCTCGGGTAGCGGGAGTGGGAAAAACATTCAGTACTTC
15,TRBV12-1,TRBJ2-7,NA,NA,CASSLGAGGTYEQYF,TGTGCCAGCAGCTTGGGGGCGGGAGGAACCTACGAGCAGTACTTC
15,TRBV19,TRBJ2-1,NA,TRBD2,CASSVTSGTYNEQFF,TGTGCCAGTAGTGTAACTAGCGGGACCTACAATGAGCAGTTCTTC
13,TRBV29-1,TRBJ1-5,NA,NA,CSVARGNNQPQHF,TGCAGCGTTGCCAGGGGTAACAATCAGCCCCAGCATTTT
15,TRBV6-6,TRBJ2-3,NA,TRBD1,CASRPRTGAPAEQYF,TGTGCCAGCAGACCCAGGACAGGCGCTCCAGCCGAGCAGTATTTT
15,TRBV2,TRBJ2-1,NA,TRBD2,CASRTSGPSYNEQFF,TGTGCCAGCCGGACTAGCGGGCCCTCCTACAATGAGCAGTTCTTC
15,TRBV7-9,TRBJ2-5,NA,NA,CASRGKRRGGETQYF,TGTGCCAGCAGAGGAAAACGCAGGGGAGGAGAGACCCAGTACTTC
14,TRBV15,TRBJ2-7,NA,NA,CATSRPGQSYEQYF,TGTGCCACCAGCAGACCGGGACAATCCTACGAGCAGTACTTC
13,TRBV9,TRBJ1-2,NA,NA,CASSVESDYGYTF,TGTGCCAGCAGCGTAGAATCCGACTATGGCTACACCTTC
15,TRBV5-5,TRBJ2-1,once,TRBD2,CASSPLAGAGNEQFF,TGTGCCAGCAGCCCGTTAGCGGGAGCGGGGAATGAGCAGTTCTTC
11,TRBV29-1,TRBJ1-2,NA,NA,CSTSGARGYTF,TGCAGCACCTCGGGAGCGCGGGGCTACACCTTC
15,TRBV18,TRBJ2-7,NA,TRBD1,CASSPQQGAINEQYF,TGTGCCAGCTCACCTCAACAGGGGGCAATCAACGAGCAGTACTTC
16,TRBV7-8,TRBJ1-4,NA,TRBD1,CASSLRGGNANEKLFF,TGTGCCAGCAGCTTACGAGGGGGCAATGCTAATGAAAAACTGTTTTTT
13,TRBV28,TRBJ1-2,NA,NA,CASRPTAVYGYTF,TGTGCCAGCAGACCTACTGCGGTCTATGGCTACACCTTC